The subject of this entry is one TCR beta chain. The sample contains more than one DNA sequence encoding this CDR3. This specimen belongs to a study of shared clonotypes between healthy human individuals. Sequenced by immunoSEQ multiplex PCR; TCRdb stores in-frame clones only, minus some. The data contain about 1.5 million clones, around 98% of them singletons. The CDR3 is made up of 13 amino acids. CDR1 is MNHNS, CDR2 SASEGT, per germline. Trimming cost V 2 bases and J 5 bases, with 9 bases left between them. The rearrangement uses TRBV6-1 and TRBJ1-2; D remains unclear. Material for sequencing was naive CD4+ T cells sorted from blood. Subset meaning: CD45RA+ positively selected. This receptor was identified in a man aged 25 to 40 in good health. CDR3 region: CASSERAVYGYTF. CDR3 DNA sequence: TGTGCCAGCAGTGAAAGGGCAGTTTATGGCTACACCTTC.